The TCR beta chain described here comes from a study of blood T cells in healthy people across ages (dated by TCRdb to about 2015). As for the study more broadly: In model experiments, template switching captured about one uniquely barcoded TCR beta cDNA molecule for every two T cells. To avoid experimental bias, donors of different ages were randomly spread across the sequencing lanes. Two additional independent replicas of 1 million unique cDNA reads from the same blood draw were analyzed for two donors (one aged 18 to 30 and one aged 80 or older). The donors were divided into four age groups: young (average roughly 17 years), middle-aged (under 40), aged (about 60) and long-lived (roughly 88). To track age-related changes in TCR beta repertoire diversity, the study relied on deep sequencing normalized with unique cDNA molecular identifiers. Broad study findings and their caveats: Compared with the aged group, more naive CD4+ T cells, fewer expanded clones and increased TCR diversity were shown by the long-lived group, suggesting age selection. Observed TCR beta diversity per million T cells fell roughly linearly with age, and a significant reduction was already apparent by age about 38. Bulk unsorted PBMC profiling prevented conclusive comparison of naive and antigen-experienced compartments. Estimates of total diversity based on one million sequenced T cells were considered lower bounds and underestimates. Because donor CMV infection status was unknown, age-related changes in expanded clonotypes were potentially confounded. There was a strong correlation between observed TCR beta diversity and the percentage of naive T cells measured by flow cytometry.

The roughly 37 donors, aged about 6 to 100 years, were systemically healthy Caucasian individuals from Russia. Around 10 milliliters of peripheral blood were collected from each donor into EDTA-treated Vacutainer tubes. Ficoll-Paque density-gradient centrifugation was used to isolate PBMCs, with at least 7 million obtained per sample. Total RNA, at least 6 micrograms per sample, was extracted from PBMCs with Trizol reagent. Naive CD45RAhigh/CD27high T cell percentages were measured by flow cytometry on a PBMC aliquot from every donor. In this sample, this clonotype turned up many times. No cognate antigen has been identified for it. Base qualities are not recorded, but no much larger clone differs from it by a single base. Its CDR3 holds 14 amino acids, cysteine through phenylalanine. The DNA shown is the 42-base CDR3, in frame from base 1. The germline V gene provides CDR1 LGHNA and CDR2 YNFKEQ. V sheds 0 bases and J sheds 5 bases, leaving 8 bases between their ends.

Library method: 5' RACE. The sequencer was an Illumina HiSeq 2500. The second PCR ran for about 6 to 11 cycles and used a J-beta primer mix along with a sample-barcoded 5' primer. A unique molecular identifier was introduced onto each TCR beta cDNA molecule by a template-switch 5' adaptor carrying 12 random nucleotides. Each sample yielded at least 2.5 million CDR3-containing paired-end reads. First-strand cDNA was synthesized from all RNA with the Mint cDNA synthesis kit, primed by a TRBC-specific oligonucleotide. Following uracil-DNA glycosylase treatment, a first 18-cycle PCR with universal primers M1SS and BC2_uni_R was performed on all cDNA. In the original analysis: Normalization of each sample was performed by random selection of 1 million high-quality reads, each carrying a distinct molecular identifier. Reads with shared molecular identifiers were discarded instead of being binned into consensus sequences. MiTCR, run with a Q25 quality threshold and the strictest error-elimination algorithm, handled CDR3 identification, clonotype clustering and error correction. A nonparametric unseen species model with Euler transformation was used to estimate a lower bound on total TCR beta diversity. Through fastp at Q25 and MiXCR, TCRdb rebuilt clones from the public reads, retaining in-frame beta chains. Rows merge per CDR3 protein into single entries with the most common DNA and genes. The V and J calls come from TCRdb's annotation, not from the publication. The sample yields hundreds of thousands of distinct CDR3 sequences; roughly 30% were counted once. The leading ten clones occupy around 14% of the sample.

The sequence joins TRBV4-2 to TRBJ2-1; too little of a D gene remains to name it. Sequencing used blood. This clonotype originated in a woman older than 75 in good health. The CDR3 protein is CASSQDQRDNEQFF. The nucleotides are TGTGCCAGCAGCCAAGATCAAAGGGACAATGAGCAGTTCTTC.